This T cell receptor (beta chain) derives from a study of T cell repertoires in cytomegalovirus infection. Overall study: Matching HLA type and CMV infection were both indicated by public TCR beta signatures. Overall study findings and caveats: HLA-C-restricted CMV-specific TCR beta clonotypes were dominant in the ex vivo response.

TCRdb re-derived calls from the reads in MiXCR, one entry per CDR3 protein. The data hold under 250,000 distinct CDR3 sequences, with under 8.5% observed a single time. The V and J ends lost 5 bases and 1 base respectively, with 11 bases between them. Germline loops: CDR1 SGHAT, CDR2 FQNNGV. The CDR3 sequence is 14 residues long. Comment on this clonotype: Its matching antigen is unknown.

This sequence originates from a human donor in good health (CMV status not recorded). Some clones in this sample may be carry-over from other donors' samples. V usage is TRBV11-2 and J usage is TRBJ1-1; D is unclear. Sequenced material: PBMCs. CDR3 protein: CASSPPTSNTEAFF. CDR3 in DNA: TGTGCCAGCAGCCCCCCCACTTCGAACACTGAAGCTTTCTTT.